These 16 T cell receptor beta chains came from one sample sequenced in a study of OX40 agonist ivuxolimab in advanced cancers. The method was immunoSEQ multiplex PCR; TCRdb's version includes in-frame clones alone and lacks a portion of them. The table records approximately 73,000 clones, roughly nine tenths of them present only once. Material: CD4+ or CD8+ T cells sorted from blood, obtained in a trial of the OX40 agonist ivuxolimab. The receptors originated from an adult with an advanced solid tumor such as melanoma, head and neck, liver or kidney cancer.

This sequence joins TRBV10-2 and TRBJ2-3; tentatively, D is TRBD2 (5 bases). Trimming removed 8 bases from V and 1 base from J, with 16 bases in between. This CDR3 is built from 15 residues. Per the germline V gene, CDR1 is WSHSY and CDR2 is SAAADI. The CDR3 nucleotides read TGCGCCAGCGAGGGCGGAAACACACGCACAGATACGCAGTATTTT. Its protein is CASEGGNTRTDTQYF.

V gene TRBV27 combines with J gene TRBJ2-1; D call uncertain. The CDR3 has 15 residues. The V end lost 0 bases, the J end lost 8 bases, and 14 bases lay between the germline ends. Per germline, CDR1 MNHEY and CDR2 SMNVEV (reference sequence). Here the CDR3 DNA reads TGTGCCAGCAGTTTATCGCGTCTAGTGATTTATGAGCAGTTCTTC. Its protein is CASSLSRLVIYEQFF.

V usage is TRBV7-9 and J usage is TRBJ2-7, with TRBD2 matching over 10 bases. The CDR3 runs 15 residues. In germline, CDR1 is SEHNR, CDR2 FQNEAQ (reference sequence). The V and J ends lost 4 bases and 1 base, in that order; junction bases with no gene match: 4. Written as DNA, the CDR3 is TGTGCCAGCAGCTCCCGGACTAGCGGATCCTACGAGCAGTACTTC. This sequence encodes CASSSRTSGSYEQYF.

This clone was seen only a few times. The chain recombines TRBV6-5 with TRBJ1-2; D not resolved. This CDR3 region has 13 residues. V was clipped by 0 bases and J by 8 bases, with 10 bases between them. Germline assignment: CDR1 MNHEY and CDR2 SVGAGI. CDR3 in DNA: TGTGCCAGCAGTTACTCCTCAGCGGGCGGCTACACCTTC. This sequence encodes CASSYSSAGGYTF.

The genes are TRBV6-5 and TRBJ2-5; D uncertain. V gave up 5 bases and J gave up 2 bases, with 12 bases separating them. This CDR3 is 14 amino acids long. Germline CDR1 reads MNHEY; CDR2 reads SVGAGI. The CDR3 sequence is CASSEKGRQETQYF. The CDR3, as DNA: TGTGCCAGCAGTGAAAAAGGACGTCAAGAGACCCAGTACTTC.

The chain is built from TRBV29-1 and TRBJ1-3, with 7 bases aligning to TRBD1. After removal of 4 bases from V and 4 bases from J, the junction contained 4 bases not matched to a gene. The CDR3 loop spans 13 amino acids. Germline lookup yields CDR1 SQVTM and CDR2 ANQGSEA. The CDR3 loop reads CSVVTGAGNTIYF. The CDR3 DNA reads TGCAGCGTTGTTACAGGGGCCGGAAACACCATATATTTT.

The CDR3 nucleotides are TGTGCCAGCAGTTATGACAGGAAGCAAGAGACCCAGTACTTC. This translates into CASSYDRKQETQYF. The gene calls are TRBV27 and TRBJ2-5; D may be TRBD1 (6 bases). The germline gives CDR1 MNHEY, CDR2 SMNVEV (reference sequence). The CDR3 loop spans 14 amino acids. V lost 4 bases to trimming and J lost 2 bases, with 11 bases between them.

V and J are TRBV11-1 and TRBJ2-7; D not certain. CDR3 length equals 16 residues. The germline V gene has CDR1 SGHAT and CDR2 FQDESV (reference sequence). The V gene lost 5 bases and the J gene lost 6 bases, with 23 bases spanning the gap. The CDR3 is CASSPVRHSTATEQYF. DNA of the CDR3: TGTGCCAGCAGCCCGGTACGACACTCTACTGCTACCGAGCAGTACTTC.

Here the CDR3 reads CASSGPGTAPSYEQYF. The CDR3 DNA follows: TGTGCCAGCAGCGGACCGGGGACAGCTCCTTCCTACGAGCAGTACTTC. The chain combines TRBV5-8 with TRBJ2-7; 7 positions match TRBD1. This CDR3 has 16 residues. Per germline, CDR1 SGHTS and CDR2 YDEGEE. J was trimmed by 1 base and V by 4 bases; bases with no gene match: 11.

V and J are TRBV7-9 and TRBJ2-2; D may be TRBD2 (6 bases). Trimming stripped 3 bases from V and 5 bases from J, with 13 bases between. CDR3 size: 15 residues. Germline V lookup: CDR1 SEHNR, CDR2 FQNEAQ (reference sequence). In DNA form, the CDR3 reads TGTGCCAGCAGCTTTCAGCGGGCGATTACCGGGGAGCTGTTTTTT. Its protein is CASSFQRAITGELFF.

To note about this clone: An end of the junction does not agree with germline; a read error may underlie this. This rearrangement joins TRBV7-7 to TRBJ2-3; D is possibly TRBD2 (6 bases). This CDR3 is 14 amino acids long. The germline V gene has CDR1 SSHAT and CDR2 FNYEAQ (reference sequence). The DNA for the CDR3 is TGTGCTAGCAGCTTTGGAGGGAGTACAGATACGCAGTATTTT. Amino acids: CASSFGGSTDTQYF.

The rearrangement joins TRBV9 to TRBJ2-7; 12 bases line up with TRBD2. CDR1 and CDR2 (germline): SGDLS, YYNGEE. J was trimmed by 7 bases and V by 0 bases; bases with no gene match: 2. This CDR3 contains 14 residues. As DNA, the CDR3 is TGTGCCAGCAGCGTAGGACTAGCGGGAGAGGAGCAGTACTTC. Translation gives CASSVGLAGEEQYF.

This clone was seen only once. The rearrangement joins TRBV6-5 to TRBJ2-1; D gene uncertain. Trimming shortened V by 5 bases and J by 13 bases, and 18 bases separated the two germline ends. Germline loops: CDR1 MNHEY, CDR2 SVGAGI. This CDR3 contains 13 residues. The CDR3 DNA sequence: TGTGCCAGCAGTACGCTCCCAGGTCCCCATCAGTTCTTC. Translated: CASSTLPGPHQFF.

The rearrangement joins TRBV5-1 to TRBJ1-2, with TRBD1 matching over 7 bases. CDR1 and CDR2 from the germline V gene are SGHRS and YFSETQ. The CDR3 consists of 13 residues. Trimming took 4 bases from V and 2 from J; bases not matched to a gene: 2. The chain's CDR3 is CASSEQGNYGYTF. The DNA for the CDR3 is TGCGCCAGCAGCGAACAGGGGAACTATGGCTACACCTTC.

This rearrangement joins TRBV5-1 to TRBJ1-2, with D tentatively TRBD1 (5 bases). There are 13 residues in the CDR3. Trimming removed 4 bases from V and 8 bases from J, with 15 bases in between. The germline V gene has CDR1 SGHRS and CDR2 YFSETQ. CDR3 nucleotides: TGCGCCAGCAGCCCGGGGGACGAGTACGGCTACACCTTC. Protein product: CASSPGDEYGYTF.

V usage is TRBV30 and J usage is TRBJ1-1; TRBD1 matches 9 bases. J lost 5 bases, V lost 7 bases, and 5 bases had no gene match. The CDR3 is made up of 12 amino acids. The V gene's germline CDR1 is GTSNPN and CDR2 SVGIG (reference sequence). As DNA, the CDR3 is TGTGCCTTGGACAGGGGTGAGACTGAAGCTTTCTTT. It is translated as CALDRGETEAFF. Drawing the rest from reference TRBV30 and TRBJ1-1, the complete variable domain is SQTIHQWPATLVQPVGSPLSLECTVEGTSNPNLYWYRQAAGRGLQLLFYSVGIGQISSEVPQNLSASRPQDRQFILSSKKLLLSDSGFYLCALDRGETEAFFGQGTRLTVV.